This passage covers 22 T cell receptor beta chains from one sample sequenced in a study of shared clonotypes between healthy human individuals. Assay: immunoSEQ multiplex PCR; the TCRdb copy retains only in-frame clones and omits some. The data contain around 2,100,000 clones, about 94% of them singletons. Naive CD8 cells comprised CD45RO-negative, CCR7-positively selected cells, excluding terminally differentiated effector memory CD45RA+ cells. Sample: naive CD8+ T cells sorted from blood. All receptors come from a man younger than 35 in good health.

Regarding this clone: Other nucleotide sequences from this sample produce the same CDR3. V usage is TRBV9 and J usage is TRBJ2-5; D possibly uses TRBD1 or TRBD2 (5 bases each). CDR1 SGDLS and CDR2 YYNGEE come from the germline V gene. The CDR3 consists of 15 residues. V was cut by 0 bases and J by 2 bases, with 11 bases left in between. CDR3 region: CASSVGGLGQETQYF. The DNA for the CDR3 is TGTGCCAGCAGCGTAGGGGGGTTAGGTCAAGAGACCCAGTACTTC. Full variable domain (remainder filled in from reference TRBV9 and TRBJ2-5): DSGVTQTPKHLITATGQRVTLRCSPRSGDLSVYWYQQSLDQGLQFLIQYYNGEERAKGNILERFSAQQFPDLHSELNLSSLELGDSALYFCASSVGGLGQETQYFGPGTRLLVL.

Notes on this clone: The same CDR3 can be traced to other DNA sequences in this sample. The genes are TRBV5-4 and TRBJ2-1; D remains unclear. The CDR3 sequence is 11 residues long. Trimming shortened V by 2 bases and J by 6 bases, and 3 bases separated the two germline ends. Germline assignment: CDR1 SGHNT and CDR2 YYREEE (reference sequence). The CDR3 DNA sequence: TGTGCCAGCAGCTTAATCAATGAGCAGTTCTTC. Translated: CASSLINEQFF.

Details on this clone: The sample contains more than one DNA sequence encoding this CDR3. V is TRBV13 and J is TRBJ1-1; D ambiguous. Germline loops: CDR1 PRHDT, CDR2 FYEKMQ (reference sequence). V dropped 0 bases and J dropped 6 bases, with 8 bases sitting between them. This CDR3 region has 13 residues. CDR3 residues: CASSLGRQPEAFF. CDR3 sequence (DNA): TGTGCCAGCAGCTTAGGCCGGCAACCTGAAGCTTTCTTT.

About this clone itself: This specimen includes other DNA sequences encoding the same CDR3. The rearrangement links TRBV14 to TRBJ2-3; D is unclear. V lost 4 bases, J lost 3 bases, and 5 bases lay in between. The length of the CDR3 is 12 residues. Germline loops: CDR1 SGHDN, CDR2 FVKESK. The CDR3, as DNA: TGTGCCAGCAGCCCCGGGACAGATACGCAGTATTTT. This encodes CASSPGTDTQYF.

The chain combines TRBV9 with TRBJ2-7; a possible D gene is TRBD2 (5 bases). Trimming pared 3 bases from V and 3 bases from J, leaving 10 bases between. The CDR3 has 13 amino acids. Germline CDR1 reads SGDLS; CDR2 reads YYNGEE. CDR3 sequence: CASSDAEDYEQYF. DNA of the CDR3: TGTGCCAGCAGCGATGCGGAGGACTACGAGCAGTACTTC.

The gene calls are TRBV6-1 and TRBJ2-7, with D unclear. Trimming pared 7 bases from V and 3 bases from J, leaving 10 bases between. The germline V gene encodes CDR1 MNHNS and CDR2 SASEGT. This CDR3 is built from 12 residues. CDR3 in DNA: TGTGCCAGCAAAGGCTGGGACTACGAGCAGTACTTC. It codes for CASKGWDYEQYF.

CDR3 bases: TGTGCCAGCAGCGCGGGGACAGGGGTAATTGAAAAACTGTTTTTT. Its translation: CASSAGTGVIEKLFF. This chain uses TRBV9 with TRBJ1-4, with TRBD1 matching over 10 bases. From germline, CDR1 is SGDLS and CDR2 YYNGEE. Trimming at V came to 3 bases and at J to 7 bases, leaving 6 bases not matched to a gene. This CDR3 contains 15 residues. The complete variable domain, with remaining parts taken from reference TRBV9 and TRBJ1-4, reads DSGVTQTPKHLITATGQRVTLRCSPRSGDLSVYWYQQSLDQGLQFLIQYYNGEERAKGNILERFSAQQFPDLHSELNLSSLELGDSALYFCASSAGTGVIEKLFFGSGTQLSVL.

The rearrangement uses TRBV27 and TRBJ1-4; D possibly corresponds to TRBD1 (6 bases). CDR3 length: 15 amino acids. Trimming took off 5 bases at V and 8 bases at J, with 18 bases between the two ends. The germline V gene encodes CDR1 MNHEY and CDR2 SMNVEV (reference sequence). The CDR3 DNA reads TGTGCCAGCAGTCCGAGACAGGTTGGGAACGAAAAACTGTTTTTT. Translation: CASSPRQVGNEKLFF.

V gene TRBV29-1 combines with J gene TRBJ2-2, with 9 positions matching TRBD1. The CDR3 is 14 amino acids. Germline V gene sequence: CDR1 SQVTM, CDR2 ANQGSEA. V lost 7 bases and J lost 4; bases outside the gene matches: 7. The CDR3 nucleotides are TGCAGCGCCTGGGACAGGGAAAGCACCGGGGAGCTGTTTTTT. Translated: CSAWDRESTGELFF.

The chain links TRBV10-2 to TRBJ2-7, with 10 bases that match TRBD2. CDR3 length equals 15 residues. Trimming took 6 bases from V and 6 from J; bases not matched to a gene: 11. The germline V gene encodes CDR1 WSHSY and CDR2 SAAADI. The CDR3 is CASRVRGLASVEQYF. Written as DNA, the CDR3 is TGCGCCAGCAGAGTCCGGGGACTAGCGTCCGTCGAGCAGTACTTC.

V gene TRBV6-6 combines with J gene TRBJ2-7; no firm D call. The CDR3 is 12 amino acids. The V gene's germline CDR1 is MNHNY and CDR2 SVGAGI (reference sequence). V lost 7 bases to trimming and J lost 2 bases, with 9 bases between them. The CDR3 DNA sequence: TGTGCCAGCAACGACGCCCCCTACGAGCAGTACTTC. It is translated as CASNDAPYEQYF.

The V gene is TRBV4-2, the J gene TRBJ2-4; no clear D. The V and J ends lost 0 bases and 1 base respectively, with 7 bases between them. This CDR3 region has 15 residues. Germline CDR1 and CDR2: LGHNA and YNFKEQ. CDR3 in DNA: TGTGCCAGCAGCCAAGACAGGCATGCCAAAAACATTCAGTACTTC. It specifies CASSQDRHAKNIQYF.

The CDR3 here is CASSEWAPSLQPQHF. Written as DNA, the CDR3 is TGTGCCAGCAGTGAATGGGCTCCCAGTTTACAGCCCCAGCATTTT. This chain joins TRBV6-1 and TRBJ1-5; no reliable D call. Germline-derived CDR1 and CDR2 are MNHNS and SASEGT. This CDR3 has 15 residues. With 2 bases removed from V and 7 bases from J, the gap between germline ends came to 15 bases.

The V gene is TRBV5-3, the J gene TRBJ2-2; 14 nucleotides line up with TRBD2. TRBV5-3 is treated as an ORF (open reading frame) with a function not yet certain. The length of the CDR3 is 19 residues. V shed 2 bases and J 4 bases; nucleotides not matched to a gene: 10. This CDR3 is CARSLRLAGGTRVTGELFF. The CDR3 DNA sequence: TGTGCCAGAAGCTTAAGACTAGCGGGGGGGACCCGTGTCACCGGGGAGCTGTTTTTT.

J is TRBJ2-1 and V is TRBV12-5, with 11 bases that match TRBD2. CDR1 and CDR2 from the germline V gene are LGHNT and FRNRAP. The J segment lost 0 bases and the V segment lost 4 bases, leaving 5 bases of the junction unmatched. The length of the CDR3 is 17 residues. CDR3 DNA sequence: TGTGCTAGTGGTTGGGGTAGCGGGAGGGTCTCCTACAATGAGCAGTTCTTC. Its protein is CASGWGSGRVSYNEQFF.

This clone showed up just once. The rearrangement links TRBV6-5 to TRBJ1-2, with unresolved D. The V end was cut by 1 base, the J end by 4 bases, with 13 bases between. Germline V gene lookup returns CDR1 MNHEY and CDR2 SVGAGI. The CDR3 consists of 15 residues. This CDR3 is CASSYFEGYTYGYTF. CDR3 nucleotide sequence: TGTGCCAGCAGTTACTTCGAGGGTTATACCTATGGCTACACCTTC.

As to this clone: Other DNA sequences of this sample code for an identical CDR3. This chain uses TRBV7-2 with TRBJ1-2; tentative D call: TRBD1 (6 bases). The CDR3 has 13 amino acids. CDR1 is SGHTA, CDR2 FQGNSA, per germline. With 1 base removed from V and 4 bases from J, the gap between germline ends came to 7 bases. In nucleotides, the CDR3 is TGTGCCAGCAGCTTAGGGACAGTCTATGGCTACACCTTC. This encodes CASSLGTVYGYTF.

This chain joins TRBV19 and TRBJ1-6; D is uncertain. The CDR3 has 16 amino acids. CDR1 is LNHDA, CDR2 SQIVND, per germline (reference sequence). Trimming shortened V by 6 bases and J by 0 bases, and 12 bases separated the two germline ends. CDR3 DNA: TGTGCCAGTAGGGATGGGTCCAGCTCCTATAATTCACCCCTCCACTTT. Translation: CASRDGSSSYNSPLHF. The whole variable domain, remainder taken from reference TRBV19 and TRBJ1-6, is DGGITQSPKYLFRKEGQNVTLSCEQNLNHDAMYWYRQDPGQGLRLIYYSQIVNDFQKGDIAEGYSVSREKKESFPLTVTSAQKNPTAFYLCASRDGSSSYNSPLHFGNGTRLTVT.

V and J are TRBV5-4 and TRBJ1-2, with no clear D. The germline V and J ends were trimmed by 1 base and 5 bases, with 9 bases remaining between them. Germline V CDR1 and CDR2: SGHNT, YYREEE (reference sequence). There are 13 residues in the CDR3. The CDR3 reads CASSLRSGYGYTF. CDR3 bases: TGTGCCAGCAGCTTGAGGTCAGGTTATGGCTACACCTTC.

J is TRBJ2-2 and V is TRBV4-1; possibly TRBD2 for D (7 bases). In germline, CDR1 is MGHRA, CDR2 YSYEKL. The V end lost 1 base, the J end lost 3 bases, and 12 bases lay between the germline ends. This CDR3 is 16 amino acids long. The CDR3 DNA sequence: TGCGCCAGCAGCCAAGCCTCCGGGGGGCACACCGGGGAGCTGTTTTTT. This encodes CASSQASGGHTGELFF.

With respect to this clone: Other nucleotide sequences from this sample produce the same CDR3. J is TRBJ2-3 and V is TRBV13, with 7 bases that match TRBD2. Per the germline V gene, CDR1 is PRHDT and CDR2 is FYEKMQ (reference sequence). This CDR3 is 15 amino acids long. Trimming took 1 base from V and 3 from J; bases not matched to a gene: 4. CDR3: CASSLVREGTDTQYF. In nucleotides, the CDR3 is TGTGCCAGCAGCTTAGTTAGGGAGGGAACAGATACGCAGTATTTT. The variable domain in full, with the rest retrieved from reference TRBV13 and TRBJ2-3, is AAGVIQSPRHLIKEKRETATLKCYPIPRHDTVYWYQQGPGQDPQFLISFYEKMQSDKGSIPDRFSAQQFSDYHSELNMSSLELGDSALYFCASSLVREGTDTQYFGPGTRLTVL.

This chain joins TRBV6-6 and TRBJ2-1; TRBD2 agrees at 8 bases. The germline V gene has CDR1 MNHNY and CDR2 SVGAGI (reference sequence). This CDR3 is 14 amino acids long. J lost 8 bases, V lost 2 bases, and 5 bases had no gene match. The CDR3 DNA sequence: TGTGCCAGCAGTTACAGCGGGGGAGGTTATGAGCAGTTCTTC. Amino acid sequence: CASSYSGGGYEQFF.